Here is one T cell receptor beta chain with its context. Its target is unknown. The missing conserved phenylalanine or tryptophan at the end of this CDR3 makes a read error likely. Looked up from germline, CDR1 is DFQATT and CDR2 is SNEGSKA (reference sequence). This CDR3 has 11 residues. V gave up 5 bases and J gave up 11 bases, with 15 bases separating them. This specimen belongs to a study of response to subunit inactivated influenza vaccine. Study results and caveats: T cells newly recruited by each seasonal influenza vaccination are few, the authors suggested.

Each CDR3 protein gets one entry after TCRdb re-called the RT-PCR reads with MiXCR. The table includes almost 250,000 distinct CDR3 sequences, roughly an eighth detected once. The sequenced sample was non-naive T cells sorted from PBMCs, obtained around two weeks before vaccination. The sequence was obtained from a man aged 50 to 60 who received an inactivated influenza vaccine. The chain carries TRBV20-1 and TRBJ1-1; D ambiguous. The CDR3 nucleotides read TGCAGTGCTGCTAGATTGGGGTCGGCTTTCTGT. As protein: CSAARLGSAFC.